This T cell receptor (beta chain) emerged from a study of neurological immune-mediated disorders. Study findings and constraints: The highest TCR clonal expansion occurred in HTLV-1-associated myelopathy; multiple sclerosis fell below healthy controls.

TCRdb redid the calling of the 5' RACE reads with MiXCR, one entry per CDR3 protein. This table has fewer than 40,000 distinct CDR3 sequences, approximately 5% appearing once. This clonotype counts as medium-sized (0.01 to 0.1%). Antigen specificity is unknown. This receptor was taken from a woman aged 45-59 years in good health. Sequencing was done on a sample of CD4+ T cells from blood.

The CDR3 DNA sequence: TGCAGTGCTAGCCGACTAGCGGTTAGCACAGATACGCAGTATTTT. Translation: CSASRLAVSTDTQYF. The chain uses TRBV20-1 and TRBJ2-3; TRBD2 agrees at 9 bases. This CDR3 contains 15 residues. Germline CDR1 and CDR2: DFQATT and SNEGSKA (reference sequence). Unmatched junction bases numbered 4, after V lost 3 bases and J lost 0 bases.